The T cell receptor (beta chain) described here comes from a study of identical twins. With 2 bases removed from V and 6 bases from J, the gap between germline ends came to 14 bases. Germline V gene lookup returns CDR1 SEHNR and CDR2 FQNEAQ (reference sequence). CDR3 length equals 15 residues. Concerning this clonotype itself: Its antigen is still unknown.

Template switching supplied a universal primer site; unique molecular identifiers were carried on the cDNA. TCRdb itself ran the 5' RACE reads through MiXCR, one entry per CDR3 protein. The sample consists of around 340,000 distinct CDR3 sequences, 9% to 10% of them appearing once. Overall study findings and caveats: Zero-insertion analyses might be partly confounded by invariant T cells like MAIT and iNKT. Models, which agreed with sharing between unrelated individuals, nonetheless underestimated the out-of-frame TCR alpha sharing seen in monozygotic twins.

Sequencing was done on a sample of naive T cells sorted from blood. The V and J genes are TRBV7-9 and TRBJ2-1; D is uncertain. This receptor was obtained from a woman between 50 and 59 years old in good health. The CDR3 sequence: CASSLSVVAGNEQFF. CDR3 DNA sequence: TGTGCCAGCAGCTTATCTGTAGTGGCAGGCAATGAGCAGTTCTTC.